The 23 T cell receptor beta chains reported below all come from one sample, sequenced in a study of cytomegalovirus exposure and HLA in healthy donors. PCR amplification relied on 60 Vbeta primers (plus 13 Jbeta primers). Assay used: immunoSEQ multiplex PCR; TCRdb lists only in-frame clones, some missing. The repertoire holds 62,000 or so clones, with 87% as singletons. The sample consisted of PBMCs. Every receptor here comes from a man between 18 and 35 years old in good health and CMV-seronegative.

The gene calls are TRBV29-1 and TRBJ2-1; TRBD2 is a possible D gene (6 bases). Looked up from germline, CDR1 is SQVTM and CDR2 is ANQGSEA. The CDR3 has 12 residues. CDR3 protein: CSQTSSYNEQFF. The CDR3 region has the DNA TGCAGTCAGACTAGCTCCTACAATGAGCAGTTCTTC.

This chain uses TRBV10-1 with TRBJ1-5; 7 bases match TRBD1. The CDR3 runs 14 residues. Germline trimming cut 7 bases from V and 1 base from J; bases unmatched to any gene: 4. Germline loops: CDR1 WNHNN, CDR2 SYGVQD (reference sequence). CDR3 protein: CASTDRVSNQPQHF. CDR3 DNA: TGCGCCAGCACTGACAGGGTGAGCAATCAGCCCCAGCATTTT.

The CDR3 is CASGGQGTEAFF. Here the CDR3 DNA reads TGTGCCAGCGGGGGACAGGGGACTGAAGCTTTCTTT. The chain employs TRBV9 and TRBJ1-1, with 10 bases aligning to TRBD1. The V segment lost 7 bases and the J segment 5 bases; nucleotides outside the gene matches: 2. The CDR3 is 12 amino acids. Per germline, CDR1 SGDLS and CDR2 YYNGEE.

V and J are TRBV12-5 and TRBJ1-1, with 7 bases that match TRBD1. Germline V gene lookup returns CDR1 LGHNT and CDR2 FRNRAP. The CDR3 runs to 16 residues. Trimming removed 4 bases from V and 1 base from J; junction bases left unmatched: 9. CDR3 region: CASGSPGQAENTEAFF. For the CDR3, the DNA is TGTGCTAGTGGTTCTCCCGGACAGGCGGAGAACACTGAAGCTTTCTTT.

The J gene is TRBJ2-7, the V gene TRBV19; 8 bases match TRBD1. The J segment lost 5 bases and the V segment lost 5 bases, leaving 5 bases of the junction unmatched. Germline CDR1 and CDR2: LNHDA and SQIVND (reference sequence). CDR3 length equals 13 residues. CDR3 nucleotides: TGTGCCAGTAGTTTCGACAGGGGAAACGAGCAGTACTTC. Residues: CASSFDRGNEQYF.

This clone was counted between two and nine times. The chain combines TRBV4-1 with TRBJ2-1; D might be TRBD1 (6 bases). In germline, CDR1 is MGHRA, CDR2 YSYEKL. Trimming pared 0 bases from V and 8 bases from J, leaving 17 bases between. The CDR3 runs 16 residues. CDR3 in DNA: TGCGCCAGCAGCCAAGAAGGCAGAGGACAGACGCATGAGCAGTTCTTC. This sequence encodes CASSQEGRGQTHEQFF.

The chain combines TRBV6-1 with TRBJ2-2; TRBD2 might be the D (7 bases). Germline V gene sequence: CDR1 MNHNS, CDR2 SASEGT. This CDR3 is 13 amino acids long. Deletions cut 11 bases from V and 6 bases from J, with 16 bases between. CDR3 protein: CAGSPRGPGELFF. The CDR3 region has the DNA TGTGCCGGGTCCCCGCGGGGGCCCGGGGAGCTGTTTTTT.

The chain employs TRBV5-1 and TRBJ2-7; 14 bases fit TRBD2. V trimming: 4 bases; J trimming: 6 bases; junction bases outside the gene matches: 3. CDR3 size: 14 residues. In germline, CDR1 is SGHRS, CDR2 YFSETQ. CDR3 loop: CASSTGLAGAEQYF. DNA of the CDR3: TGCGCCAGCAGCACGGGACTAGCGGGGGCCGAGCAGTACTTC. Using reference TRBV5-1 and TRBJ2-7 for the parts outside the CDR3, the full variable domain is KAGVTQTPRYLIKTRGQQVTLSCSPISGHRSVSWYQQTPGQGLQFLFEYFSETQRNKGNFPGRFSGRQFSNSRSEMNVSTLELGDSALYLCASSTGLAGAEQYFGPGTRLTVT.

The rearrangement uses TRBV7-2 and TRBJ2-3, with a possible D match to TRBD1 (6 bases). CDR3 size: 14 residues. In germline, CDR1 is SGHTA, CDR2 FQGNSA. Trimming stripped 5 bases from V and 2 bases from J, with 11 bases between. The CDR3 sequence: CASSPTGITDTQYF. In DNA form, the CDR3 reads TGTGCCAGCAGCCCTACAGGGATCACAGATACGCAGTATTTT.

The DNA for the CDR3 is TGCGCCAGCAGGAGGACTAGCGGGGGTTCAGAGACCCAGTACTTC. It codes for CASRRTSGGSETQYF. J is TRBJ2-5 and V is TRBV10-2; TRBD2 aligns across 13 bases. Germline V gene sequence: CDR1 WSHSY, CDR2 SAAADI. The CDR3 runs 15 residues. The junction had 5 bases not matched to a gene; V was cut back by 6 bases and J by 4 bases.

The J gene is TRBJ2-7, the V gene TRBV27; weak D call: TRBD1 (6 bases). CDR1 is MNHEY, CDR2 SMNVEV, per germline (reference sequence). The V gene lost 2 bases and the J gene lost 3 bases, with 11 bases spanning the gap. CDR3 length equals 14 residues. The DNA for the CDR3 is TGTGCCAGCAGTTTAGCCGGACAGTTCTACGAGCAGTACTTC. Protein sequence: CASSLAGQFYEQYF.

The count of this clone is one. The chain is built from TRBV29-1 and TRBJ2-3; 9 bases agree with TRBD2. The CDR3 runs to 15 residues. V gave up 4 bases and J gave up 2 bases; unmatched junction bases: 7. Germline CDR1 is SQVTM and CDR2 is ANQGSEA. CDR3 loop: CSVALTSGLTDTQYF. The CDR3 DNA follows: TGCAGCGTTGCCTTGACTAGCGGACTCACAGATACGCAGTATTTT.

This CDR3 is CASSFQKRGTEAFF. CDR3 DNA sequence: TGTGCCAGCAGCTTCCAAAAGAGAGGCACTGAAGCTTTCTTT. The J gene is TRBJ1-1, the V gene TRBV7-9, with D unclear. Trimming removed 3 bases at V and 4 bases at J, with 12 bases between. This CDR3 comprises 14 residues. Germline CDR1 is SEHNR and CDR2 is FQNEAQ (reference sequence).

The V gene is TRBV9, the J gene TRBJ2-3, with D maybe TRBD2 (6 bases). Germline CDR1 SGDLS, CDR2 YYNGEE. CDR3 length: 14 residues. The V end was cut by 3 bases, the J end by 1 base, with 9 bases between. The CDR3 spells CASSGASGTDTQYF. CDR3 DNA: TGTGCCAGCAGCGGCGCTAGCGGCACAGATACGCAGTATTTT. Using reference TRBV9 and TRBJ2-3 for the parts outside the CDR3, the full variable domain is DSGVTQTPKHLITATGQRVTLRCSPRSGDLSVYWYQQSLDQGLQFLIQYYNGEERAKGNILERFSAQQFPDLHSELNLSSLELGDSALYFCASSGASGTDTQYFGPGTRLTVL.

V and J are TRBV7-9 and TRBJ1-1, with 7 bases aligning to TRBD1. CDR3 length: 13 residues. V shed 5 bases and J 6 bases; nucleotides not matched to a gene: 6. CDR1 is SEHNR and CDR2 is FQNEAQ in the germline V gene (reference sequence). The CDR3, as DNA: TGTGCCAGCAGCAAAGGACAGGCGGCTGAAGCTTTCTTT. Amino acid sequence: CASSKGQAAEAFF.

The chain combines TRBV4-2 with TRBJ2-1; possible D gene TRBD1, 6 bases. Germline V gene lookup returns CDR1 LGHNA and CDR2 YNFKEQ. This CDR3 is built from 13 residues. The V gene lost 6 bases and the J gene lost 5 bases, with 11 bases spanning the gap. For the CDR3, the DNA is TGTGCCAGCAGGCGTACAGGGAACAATGAGCAGTTCTTC. Translation gives CASRRTGNNEQFF.

The chain joins TRBV7-2 to TRBJ1-4, with 7 bases aligning to TRBD1. Per germline, CDR1 SGHTA and CDR2 FQGNSA. The V segment lost 4 bases and the J segment 5 bases; nucleotides outside the gene matches: 4. The CDR3 consists of 14 residues. The CDR3 coding sequence is TGTGCCAGCAGCTGGGGACAGCACAATGAAAAACTGTTTTTT. Protein sequence: CASSWGQHNEKLFF.

The rearrangement links TRBV6-5 to TRBJ1-6; D not certain. Trimming stripped 6 bases from V and 8 bases from J, with 14 bases between. This CDR3 is 14 amino acids long. CDR1 is MNHEY and CDR2 is SVGAGI in the germline V gene. CDR3 loop: CASSRTREDSPLHF. CDR3 DNA sequence: TGTGCCAGCAGCCGCACCCGGGAAGATTCACCCCTCCACTTT.

The V gene is TRBV28, the J gene TRBJ1-3, with 9 bases aligning to TRBD1. J lost 4 bases, V lost 6 bases, and 4 bases had no gene match. The CDR3 consists of 14 residues. Germline CDR1 and CDR2: MDHEN and SYDVKM. The CDR3 coding sequence is TGTGCCAGCAGGACAGGGGGTGAGGGAAACACCATATATTTT. Translating gives CASRTGGEGNTIYF.

The chain carries TRBV10-2 and TRBJ1-1, with 9 bases identical to TRBD1. CDR3 length: 15 amino acids. CDR1 is WSHSY and CDR2 is SAAADI in the germline V gene. After removal of 3 bases from V and 1 base from J, the junction contained 3 bases not matched to a gene. The CDR3 DNA reads TGCGCCAGCAGTGAACCGGGACAGGGGAACACTGAAGCTTTCTTT. Translation gives CASSEPGQGNTEAFF.

The rearrangement links TRBV11-2 to TRBJ1-5, with 7 positions matching TRBD1. Germline V gene sequence: CDR1 SGHAT, CDR2 FQNNGV. V was pared by 2 bases and J by 7 bases, with 8 bases of the junction left unmatched. The CDR3 extends over 15 amino acids. The CDR3 spells CASSLTIGGAQPQHF. The CDR3 DNA reads TGTGCCAGCAGCTTAACTATAGGGGGCGCCCAGCCCCAGCATTTT.

The chain couples TRBV12-2 to TRBJ1-6; the D call in the table, TRBD1, was not verified against the DNA. TRBV12-2 is reported as a pseudogene. This CDR3 comprises 17 residues. CDR3 protein: CASRFYRGRTGDSPLHF. CDR3 bases: TGTGCAAGTCGCTTTTACAGGGGGCGAACGGGCGATTCACCCCTCCACTTT.

The chain combines TRBV4-1 with TRBJ2-3; D remains ambiguous. The CDR3 is made up of 15 amino acids. The V end lost 0 bases, the J end lost 5 bases, and 12 bases lay between the germline ends. Germline V gene lookup returns CDR1 MGHRA and CDR2 YSYEKL. The CDR3, as DNA: TGCGCCAGCAGCCAAGAGAGGAGCGTAGTAGATACGCAGTATTTT. As protein: CASSQERSVVDTQYF.